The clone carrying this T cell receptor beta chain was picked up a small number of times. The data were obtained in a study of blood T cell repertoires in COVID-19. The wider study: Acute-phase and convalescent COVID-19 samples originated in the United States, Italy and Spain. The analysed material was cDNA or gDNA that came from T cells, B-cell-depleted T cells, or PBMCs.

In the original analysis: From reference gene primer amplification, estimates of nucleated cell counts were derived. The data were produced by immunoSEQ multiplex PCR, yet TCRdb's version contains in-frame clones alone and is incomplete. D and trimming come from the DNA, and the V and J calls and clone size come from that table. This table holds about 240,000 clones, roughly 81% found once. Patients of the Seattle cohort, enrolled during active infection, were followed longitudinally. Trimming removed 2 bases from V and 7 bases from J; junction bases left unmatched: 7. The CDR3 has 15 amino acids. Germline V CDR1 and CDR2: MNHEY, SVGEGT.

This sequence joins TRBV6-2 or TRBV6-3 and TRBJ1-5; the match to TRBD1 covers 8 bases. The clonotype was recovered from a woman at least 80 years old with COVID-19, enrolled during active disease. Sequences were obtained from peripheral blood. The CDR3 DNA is TGTGCCAGCAGTTACGGCGGGGGACAGGTACAGCCCCAGCATTTT. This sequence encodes CASSYGGGQVQPQHF.